In this sample, the clone carrying this T cell receptor beta chain turned up a few times. Antigen: not known. CDR1 is SGHTA, CDR2 FQGTGA, per germline. Unmatched junction bases numbered 8, after V lost 5 bases and J lost 6 bases. CDR3 length: 14 residues. The method was immunoSEQ multiplex PCR; TCRdb's version includes in-frame clones alone and lacks a portion of them. Among about 53,000 clones listed, about 83% were seen once. The entry originates in a study of lymphopenia after photon versus proton radiotherapy. Study-level results: After the lymphocyte nadir, photon-treated repertoires showed oligoclonal expansion, especially of CD8+ Temra cells.

Here the sequenced sample was peripheral blood, taken from a patient treated with photon-based radiotherapy. This TCR derives from a man between 45 and 60 years old with gastric cancer. The V call is TRBV7-3, the J call TRBJ2-7, with 9 nucleotides matching TRBD1. DNA for the CDR3: TGTGCCAGCAGCGCCACGGGACAGGGCGGCGAGCAGTACTTC. Its protein product is CASSATGQGGEQYF.